A selection of T cell receptor beta chains follows, all from one sample in a study of Ad26.COV2.S vaccination and SARS-CoV-2 variants. Method: immunoSEQ multiplex PCR; TCRdb's copy keeps in-frame clones and lacks some. The sample includes roughly 420,000 clones, roughly 90% of them seen just once. The sample in question was peripheral blood, obtained in a trial of Ad26.COV2.S vaccine versus placebo. The origin of the receptors is a person aged 18-65 years who received the Ad26.COV2.S COVID-19 vaccine or a placebo. Each CDR3 is given with its conserved first and last residue. The order of the fields is CDR3 length, clone size, J gene, V gene, D gene, CDR3 DNA, CDR3 protein. The D gene is left open where the match is weak. Some rows have no size entry. The others give once, few or many, or a class for an expanded clone.

length: 13
size: once
J: TRBJ2-5
V: TRBV7-3
D: -
DNA: TGTGCCAGCAGCGTACAGGGAAAAGAGACCCAGTACTTC
CDR3: CASSVQGKETQYF

length: 13
size: once
J: TRBJ1-5
V: TRBV12-3/TRBV12-4
D: -
DNA: TGTGCCAGCCGGCTGGGGGGCAATCAGCCCCAGCATTTT
CDR3: CASRLGGNQPQHF

length: 16
size: -
J: TRBJ2-7
V: TRBV7-2
D: -
DNA: TGTGCCAGCAGCTTAGGGGGGGGGCGAGGGACCTACGAGCAGTACTTC
CDR3: CASSLGGGRGTYEQYF

length: 16
size: -
J: TRBJ1-5
V: TRBV28
D: TRBD1
DNA: TGTGCCAGCAGTTCGGACAGGATCAGTCCTAATCAGCCCCAGCATTTT
CDR3: CASSSDRISPNQPQHF

length: 13
size: -
J: TRBJ2-7
V: TRBV6-2/TRBV6-3
D: -
DNA: TGTGCCAGCAGCCAGACGGCCTCCTACGAGCAGTACTTC
CDR3: CASSQTASYEQYF

length: 14
size: -
J: TRBJ2-7
V: TRBV20-1
D: TRBD1
DNA: TGCAGTGCTAGTAGGACAGGGGGCAAGTACGAGCAGTACTTC
CDR3: CSASRTGGKYEQYF

length: 14
size: -
J: TRBJ2-7
V: TRBV13
D: -
DNA: TGTGCCAGCAGCTTAGGGCGAGGGCTTGACGAGCAGTACTTC
CDR3: CASSLGRGLDEQYF

length: 14
size: -
J: TRBJ2-5
V: TRBV7-9
D: TRBD2
DNA: TGTGCCAGCAGCTCCGGACTAGCGGGCGGCGCCCAGTACTTC
CDR3: CASSSGLAGGAQYF

length: 16
size: -
J: TRBJ1-1
V: TRBV18
D: TRBD1
DNA: TGTGCCAGCTCACCAATAGGACAGGGGTTGAGCACTGAAGCTTTCTTT
CDR3: CASSPIGQGLSTEAFF

length: 15
size: -
J: TRBJ1-2
V: TRBV5-4
D: TRBD1
DNA: TGTGCCAGCAGCTTGGATTCAGGGGGCGCCCCGGGCTACACCTTC
CDR3: CASSLDSGGAPGYTF

length: 15
size: -
J: TRBJ2-3
V: TRBV6-1
D: TRBD2
DNA: TGTGCCAGCACCGTCAGCGGGGGGGCTTCAGATACGCAGTATTTT
CDR3: CASTVSGGASDTQYF

length: 13
size: few
J: TRBJ2-7
V: TRBV7-3
D: TRBD1
DNA: TGTGCCAGCAGCCCCGTAGGGGGCGGCGAGCAGTACTTC
CDR3: CASSPVGGGEQYF

length: 15
size: many
J: TRBJ2-2
V: TRBV5-1
D: TRBD1
DNA: TGCGCCAGCAGCTGGGACAGCCTCCACACCGGGGAGCTGTTTTTT
CDR3: CASSWDSLHTGELFF

length: 14
size: -
J: TRBJ2-3
V: TRBV10-1
D: -
DNA: TGCGCCAGCAGTGACCCCAGGGGTACAGATACGCAGTATTTT
CDR3: CASSDPRGTDTQYF

length: 15
size: once
J: TRBJ1-2
V: TRBV6-5
D: -
DNA: TGTGCCAGCAGTTACGCTGTAGGGGACTTGACGGGCTACACCTTC
CDR3: CASSYAVGDLTGYTF

length: 16
size: -
J: TRBJ1-6
V: TRBV18
D: -
DNA: TGTGCCAGCTCCCGGAACATAGGAGGTAGTAATTCACCCCTCCACTTT
CDR3: CASSRNIGGSNSPLHF

length: 15
size: -
J: TRBJ1-1
V: TRBV5-4
D: -
DNA: TGTGCCAGCAGCTTGGGGGGACGGTTGAACACTGAAGCTTTCTTT
CDR3: CASSLGGRLNTEAFF

length: 16
size: -
J: TRBJ1-1
V: TRBV7-8
D: TRBD1
DNA: TGTGCCAGCAGCGCAGGACAGGGGGGCGGGAACACTGAAGCTTTCTTT
CDR3: CASSAGQGGGNTEAFF

length: 14
size: once
J: TRBJ1-3
V: TRBV4-3
D: -
DNA: TGCGCCAGCAGCCACAGAAACTCTGGAAACACCATATATTTT
CDR3: CASSHRNSGNTIYF

length: 15
size: -
J: TRBJ1-2
V: TRBV4-3
D: -
DNA: TGCGCCAGCAGCCAAGCCGAGAGGGGACCTTATGGCTACACCTTC
CDR3: CASSQAERGPYGYTF

length: 15
size: -
J: TRBJ1-1
V: TRBV5-1
D: TRBD1
DNA: TGCGCCAGCAGCCCCCGGACAGGGACTAACACTGAAGCTTTCTTT
CDR3: CASSPRTGTNTEAFF

length: 20
size: -
J: TRBJ1-4
V: TRBV6-1
D: TRBD1
DNA: TGTGCCAGCAGTGAATTCCCCGGACAGGGGGCAATGGAAACTAATGAAAAACTGTTTTTT
CDR3: CASSEFPGQGAMETNEKLFF

length: 12
size: -
J: TRBJ1-2
V: TRBV29-1
D: -
DNA: TGCAGCGTTGCGGCAGTCCTCTATGGCTACACCTTC
CDR3: CSVAAVLYGYTF

length: 18
size: -
J: TRBJ2-7
V: TRBV7-6
D: TRBD1
DNA: TGTGCCAGCAGCTTAGAATCTCCGGACAGGAGGCCGAACTACGAGCAGTACTTC
CDR3: CASSLESPDRRPNYEQYF

length: 18
size: -
J: TRBJ2-5
V: TRBV9
D: TRBD2
DNA: TGTGCCAGCAGCGCGGCAGGGCTAGCGGGGGCCGGGCAAGAGACCCAGTACTTC
CDR3: CASSAAGLAGAGQETQYF

length: 18
size: -
J: TRBJ2-6
V: TRBV18
D: -
DNA: TGTGCCAGCTCACCATTCGGGGCTTCGAGCTCTGGGGCCAACGTCCTGACTTTC
CDR3: CASSPFGASSSGANVLTF

length: 14
size: -
J: TRBJ2-7
V: TRBV28
D: -
DNA: TGTGCCAGCAACCGTCGGGACACCAACTACGAGCAGTACTTC
CDR3: CASNRRDTNYEQYF

length: 15
size: -
J: TRBJ2-4
V: TRBV4-1
D: TRBD1
DNA: TGCGCCAGCAGCCAACTGTGGGGACAGACAAACATTCAGTACTTC
CDR3: CASSQLWGQTNIQYF

length: 12
size: -
J: TRBJ2-7
V: TRBV4-1
D: -
DNA: TGCGCCAGCAGCCCGGCAGGGGCCGAGCAGTACTTC
CDR3: CASSPAGAEQYF

length: 16
size: -
J: TRBJ2-3
V: TRBV9
D: TRBD2
DNA: TGTGCCAGCAGCGTAGACGGGGGGGCCGGAACAGATACGCAGTATTTT
CDR3: CASSVDGGAGTDTQYF